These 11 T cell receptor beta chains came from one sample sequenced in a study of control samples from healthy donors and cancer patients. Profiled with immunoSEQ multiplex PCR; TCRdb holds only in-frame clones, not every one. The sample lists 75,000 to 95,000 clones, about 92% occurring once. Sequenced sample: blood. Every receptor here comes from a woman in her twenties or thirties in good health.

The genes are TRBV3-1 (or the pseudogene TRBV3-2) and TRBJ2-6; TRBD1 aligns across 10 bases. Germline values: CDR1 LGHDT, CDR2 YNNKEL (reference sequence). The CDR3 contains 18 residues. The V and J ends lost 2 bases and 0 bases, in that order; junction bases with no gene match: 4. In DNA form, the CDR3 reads TGTGCCAGCAGCCAATGGGGGACAGGGGCCTCTGGGGCCAACGTCCTGACTTTC. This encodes CASSQWGTGASGANVLTF.

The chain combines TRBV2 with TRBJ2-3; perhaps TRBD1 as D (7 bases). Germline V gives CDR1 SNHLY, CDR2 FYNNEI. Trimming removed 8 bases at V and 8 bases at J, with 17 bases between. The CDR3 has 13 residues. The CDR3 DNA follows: TGTGCCAGCGCAGGGGGGCCCCCTGCTACGCAGTATTTT. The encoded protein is CASAGGPPATQYF.

The CDR3 protein is CASSENVAEITDTQYF. The CDR3 nucleotides are TGTGCCAGCAGTGAAAATGTAGCGGAGATCACAGATACGCAGTATTTT. This rearrangement joins TRBV2 to TRBJ2-3, with a tentative D call TRBD2 (6 bases). CDR3 length: 16 residues. CDR1 is SNHLY, CDR2 FYNNEI, per germline. Trimming stripped 2 bases from V and 2 bases from J, with 14 bases between.

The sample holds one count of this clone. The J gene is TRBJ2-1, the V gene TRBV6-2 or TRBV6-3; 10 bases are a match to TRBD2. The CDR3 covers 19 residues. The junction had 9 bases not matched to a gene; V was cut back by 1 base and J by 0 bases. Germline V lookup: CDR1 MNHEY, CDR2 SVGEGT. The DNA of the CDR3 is TGTGCCAGCAGTTACTTAAAAACTAGCGGGGAAAGCTCCTACAATGAGCAGTTCTTC. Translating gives CASSYLKTSGESSYNEQFF.

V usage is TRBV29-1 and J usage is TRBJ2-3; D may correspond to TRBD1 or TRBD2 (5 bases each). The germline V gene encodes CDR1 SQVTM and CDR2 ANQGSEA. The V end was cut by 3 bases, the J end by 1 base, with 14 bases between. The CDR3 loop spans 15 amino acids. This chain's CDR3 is CSVEGSRGGTDTQYF. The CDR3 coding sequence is TGCAGCGTTGAGGGCAGCCGAGGGGGCACAGATACGCAGTATTTT.

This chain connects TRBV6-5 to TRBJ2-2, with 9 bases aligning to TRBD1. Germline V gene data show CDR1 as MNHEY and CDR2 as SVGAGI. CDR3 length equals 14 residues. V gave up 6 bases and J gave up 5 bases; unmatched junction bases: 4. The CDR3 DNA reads TGTGCCAGCAGACAGGGGGCGCGGACCGGGGAGCTGTTTTTT. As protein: CASRQGARTGELFF.

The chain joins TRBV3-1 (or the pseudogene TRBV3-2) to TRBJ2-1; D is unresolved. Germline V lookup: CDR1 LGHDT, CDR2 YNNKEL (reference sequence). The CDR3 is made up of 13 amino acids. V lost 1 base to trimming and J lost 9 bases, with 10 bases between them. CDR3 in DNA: TGTGCCAGCAGCCAAGGACTGACGACTGAGCAGTTCTTC. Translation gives CASSQGLTTEQFF.

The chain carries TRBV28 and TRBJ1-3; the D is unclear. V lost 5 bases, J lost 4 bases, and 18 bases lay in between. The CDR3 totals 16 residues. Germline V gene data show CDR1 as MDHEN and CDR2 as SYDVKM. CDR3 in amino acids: CASSISLGGRGNTIYF. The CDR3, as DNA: TGTGCCAGCAGTATCTCCCTGGGCGGCAGGGGAAACACCATATATTTT.

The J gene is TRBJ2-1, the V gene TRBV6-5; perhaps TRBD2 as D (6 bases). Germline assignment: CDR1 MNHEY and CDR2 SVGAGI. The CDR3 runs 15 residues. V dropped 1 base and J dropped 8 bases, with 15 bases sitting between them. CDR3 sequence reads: CASSYYGGAVDEQFF. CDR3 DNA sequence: TGTGCCAGCAGTTACTACGGGGGAGCGGTTGATGAGCAGTTCTTC.

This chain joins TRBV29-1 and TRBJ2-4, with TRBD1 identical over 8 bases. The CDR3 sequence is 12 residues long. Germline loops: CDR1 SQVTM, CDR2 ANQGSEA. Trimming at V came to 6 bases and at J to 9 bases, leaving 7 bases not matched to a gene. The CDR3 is CSVMTGDFIQYF. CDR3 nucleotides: TGCAGCGTCATGACAGGGGACTTCATTCAGTACTTC.

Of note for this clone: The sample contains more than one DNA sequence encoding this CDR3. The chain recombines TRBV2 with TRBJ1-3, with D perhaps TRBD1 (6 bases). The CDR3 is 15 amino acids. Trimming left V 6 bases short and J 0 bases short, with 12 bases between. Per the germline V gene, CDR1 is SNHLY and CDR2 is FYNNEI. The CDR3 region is CASRPGQLSGNTIYF. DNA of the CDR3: TGTGCCAGCAGGCCCGGACAGCTCTCTGGAAACACCATATATTTT.